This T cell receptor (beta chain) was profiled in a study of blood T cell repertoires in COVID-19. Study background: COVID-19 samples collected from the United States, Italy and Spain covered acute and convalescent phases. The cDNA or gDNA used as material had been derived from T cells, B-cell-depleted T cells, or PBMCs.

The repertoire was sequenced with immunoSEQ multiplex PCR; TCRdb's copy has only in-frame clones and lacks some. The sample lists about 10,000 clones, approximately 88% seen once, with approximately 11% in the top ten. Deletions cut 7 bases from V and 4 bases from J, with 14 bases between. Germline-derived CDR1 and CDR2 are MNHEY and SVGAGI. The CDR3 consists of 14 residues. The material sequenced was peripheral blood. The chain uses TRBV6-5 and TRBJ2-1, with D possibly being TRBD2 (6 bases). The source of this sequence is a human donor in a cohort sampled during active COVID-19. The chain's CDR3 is CASTWRGPYNEQFF. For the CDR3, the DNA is TGTGCCAGCACTTGGCGGGGACCATACAATGAGCAGTTCTTC.